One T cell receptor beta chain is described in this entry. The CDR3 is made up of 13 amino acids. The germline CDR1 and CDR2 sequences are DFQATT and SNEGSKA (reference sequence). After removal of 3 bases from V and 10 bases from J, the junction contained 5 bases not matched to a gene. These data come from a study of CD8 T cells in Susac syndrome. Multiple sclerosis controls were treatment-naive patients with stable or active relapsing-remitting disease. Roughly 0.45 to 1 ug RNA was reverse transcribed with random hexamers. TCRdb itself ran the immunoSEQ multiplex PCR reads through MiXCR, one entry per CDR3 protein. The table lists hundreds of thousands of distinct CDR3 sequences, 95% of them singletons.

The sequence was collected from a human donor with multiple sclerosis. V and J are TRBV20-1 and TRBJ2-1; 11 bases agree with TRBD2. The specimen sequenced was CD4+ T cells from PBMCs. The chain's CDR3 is CSASFLAGGEQFF. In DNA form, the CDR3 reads TGCAGTGCTAGTTTCCTAGCGGGGGGCGAGCAGTTCTTC.